The T cell receptor beta chain described here comes from a study of OX40 agonist ivuxolimab in advanced cancers. On the study more broadly: Aged about 23 to 80 with a mean of approximately 57 years, they were 82.7% male.

Produced via immunoSEQ multiplex PCR; TCRdb's table is partial and in-frame only. The table includes over 8,000 clones, around 71% detected once. J was trimmed by 4 bases and V by 5 bases; bases with no gene match: 6. The germline gives CDR1 MDHEN, CDR2 SYDVKM. The CDR3 length is 15 residues. Regarding the study as a whole: In general, CD8+ T cells held more expanded clones than CD4+ did, on average. The CD4+ and CD8+ T cells in the blood had expanded clonally by week 6 at 0.1 to 3.0 mg/kg.

Turning to this clone: Its specificity is unknown.

The chain couples TRBV28 to TRBJ2-5; 11 positions match TRBD1. The sequence was obtained from an adult with an advanced solid tumor such as melanoma, head and neck, liver or kidney cancer. Source: CD4+ or CD8+ T cells sorted from blood, taken in a trial of the OX40 agonist ivuxolimab. CDR3 DNA sequence: TGTGCCAGCAGTGACCGCGGGACAGGGGGAGAGACCCAGTACTTC. The encoded protein is CASSDRGTGGETQYF. Variable domain in full (rest from reference TRBV28 and TRBJ2-5): DVKVTQSSRYLVKRTGEKVFLECVQDMDHENMFWYRQDPGLGLRLIYFSYDVKMKEKGDIPEGYSVSREKKERFSLILESASTNQTSMYLCASSDRGTGGETQYFGPGTRLLVL.